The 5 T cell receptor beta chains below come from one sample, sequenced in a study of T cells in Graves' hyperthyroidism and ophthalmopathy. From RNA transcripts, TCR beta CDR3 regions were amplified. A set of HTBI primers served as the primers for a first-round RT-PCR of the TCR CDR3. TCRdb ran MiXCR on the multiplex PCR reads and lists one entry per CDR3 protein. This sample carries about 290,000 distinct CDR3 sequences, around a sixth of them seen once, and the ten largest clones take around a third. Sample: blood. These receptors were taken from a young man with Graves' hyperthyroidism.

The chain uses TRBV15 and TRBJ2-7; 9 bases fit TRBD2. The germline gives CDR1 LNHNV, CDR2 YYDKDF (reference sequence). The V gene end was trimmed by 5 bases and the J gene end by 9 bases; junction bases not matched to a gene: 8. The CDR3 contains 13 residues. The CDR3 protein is CATSPLLTSGQYF. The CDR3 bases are TGTGCCACCAGCCCCCTGCTGACTAGCGGGCAGTACTTC. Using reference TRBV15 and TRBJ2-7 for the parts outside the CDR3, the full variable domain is DAMVIQNPRYQVTQFGKPVTLSCSQTLNHNVMYWYQQKSSQAPKLLFHYYDKDFNNEADTPDNFQSRRPNTSFCFLDIRSPGLGDTAMYLCATSPLLTSGQYFGPGTRLTVT.

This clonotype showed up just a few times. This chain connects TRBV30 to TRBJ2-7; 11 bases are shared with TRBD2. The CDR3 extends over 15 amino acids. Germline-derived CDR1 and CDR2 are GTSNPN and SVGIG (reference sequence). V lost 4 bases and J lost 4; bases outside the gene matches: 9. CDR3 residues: CAWTLGGLAAYEQYF. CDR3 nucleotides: TGTGCCTGGACCCTTGGGGGACTAGCGGCATACGAGCAGTACTTC.

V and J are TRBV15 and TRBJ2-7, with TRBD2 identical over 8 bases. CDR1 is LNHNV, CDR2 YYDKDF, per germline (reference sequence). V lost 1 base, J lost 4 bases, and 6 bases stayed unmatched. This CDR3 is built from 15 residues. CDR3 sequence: CATSRGGGFSYEQYF. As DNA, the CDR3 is TGTGCCACCAGCAGAGGCGGGGGGTTTTCATACGAGCAGTACTTC.

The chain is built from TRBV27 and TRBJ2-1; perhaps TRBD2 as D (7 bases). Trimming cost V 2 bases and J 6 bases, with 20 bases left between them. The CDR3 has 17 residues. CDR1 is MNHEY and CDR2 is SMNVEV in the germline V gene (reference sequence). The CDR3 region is CASSLRSGRGGFNEQFF. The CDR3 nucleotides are TGTGCCAGCAGTTTACGGTCTGGGAGGGGGGGATTCAATGAGCAGTTCTTC.

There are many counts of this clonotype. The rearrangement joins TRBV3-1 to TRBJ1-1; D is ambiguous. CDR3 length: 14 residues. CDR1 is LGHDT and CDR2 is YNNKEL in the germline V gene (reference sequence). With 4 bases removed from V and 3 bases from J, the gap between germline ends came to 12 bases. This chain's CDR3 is CASSRPGLDTEAFF. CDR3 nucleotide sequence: TGTGCCAGCAGCCGACCAGGACTGGACACTGAAGCTTTCTTT.